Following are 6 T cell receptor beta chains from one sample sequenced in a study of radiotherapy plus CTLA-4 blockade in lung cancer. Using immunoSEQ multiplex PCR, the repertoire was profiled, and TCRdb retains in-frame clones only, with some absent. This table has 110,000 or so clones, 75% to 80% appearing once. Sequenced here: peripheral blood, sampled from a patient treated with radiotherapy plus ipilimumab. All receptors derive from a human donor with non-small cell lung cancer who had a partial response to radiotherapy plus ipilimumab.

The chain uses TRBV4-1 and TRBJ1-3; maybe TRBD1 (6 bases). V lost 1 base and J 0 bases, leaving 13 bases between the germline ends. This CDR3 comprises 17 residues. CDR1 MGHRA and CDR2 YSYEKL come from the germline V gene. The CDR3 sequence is CASSQGVTGLSGNTIYF. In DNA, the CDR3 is TGCGCCAGCAGCCAAGGGGTGACAGGCCTCTCTGGAAACACCATATATTTT.

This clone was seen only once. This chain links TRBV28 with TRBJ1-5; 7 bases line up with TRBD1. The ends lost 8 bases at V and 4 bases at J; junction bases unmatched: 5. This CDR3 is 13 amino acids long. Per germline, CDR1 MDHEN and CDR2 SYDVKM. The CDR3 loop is CASGRQGNQPQHF. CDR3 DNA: TGTGCCAGCGGAAGACAGGGTAATCAGCCCCAGCATTTT.

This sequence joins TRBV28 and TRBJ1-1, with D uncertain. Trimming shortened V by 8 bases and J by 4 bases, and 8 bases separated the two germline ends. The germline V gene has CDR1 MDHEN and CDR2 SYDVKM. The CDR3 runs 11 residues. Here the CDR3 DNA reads TGTGCCAGCTCTATTAGCACTGAAGCTTTCTTT. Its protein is CASSISTEAFF.

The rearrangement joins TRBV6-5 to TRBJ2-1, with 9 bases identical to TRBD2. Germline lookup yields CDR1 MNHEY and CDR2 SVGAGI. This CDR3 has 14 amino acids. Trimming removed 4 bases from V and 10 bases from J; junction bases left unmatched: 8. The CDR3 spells CASSLGGTSGEQFF. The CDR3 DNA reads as TGTGCCAGCAGTTTAGGGGGCACTAGCGGGGAGCAGTTCTTC.

In nucleotides, the CDR3 is TGCAGCGTCGTTTTGACAGGGGGCACTGAAGCTTTCTTT. Its translation: CSVVLTGGTEAFF. The V gene is TRBV29-1, the J gene TRBJ1-1; 9 nucleotides line up with TRBD1. With V trimmed by 6 bases and J by 4 bases, 6 bases remained unmatched. Germline CDR1 reads SQVTM; CDR2 reads ANQGSEA. The CDR3 has 13 amino acids.

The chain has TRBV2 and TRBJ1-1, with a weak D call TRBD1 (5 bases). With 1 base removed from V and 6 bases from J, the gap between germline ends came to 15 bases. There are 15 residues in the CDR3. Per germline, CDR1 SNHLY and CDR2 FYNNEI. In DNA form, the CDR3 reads TGTGCCAGCAGTGAAGAACTCTGGGGCAGCGCTGAAGCTTTCTTT. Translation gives CASSEELWGSAEAFF.